Each of the 13 T cell receptor beta chains below was sequenced from the same sample in a study of blood T cells in healthy people across ages. The authors ran a second PCR of roughly 6 to 12 cycles using a sample-barcoded 5' primer and a J-beta primer mix. TCRdb used MiXCR to reprocess the 5' RACE reads, holding one entry per CDR3 protein. The sample contains 800,000 or so distinct CDR3 sequences, approximately 65% of which appear only once. The sample was blood. All receptors derive from a man younger than 45 in good health.

V is TRBV7-2 and J is TRBJ2-3, with TRBD1 identical over 8 bases. CDR1 SGHTA and CDR2 FQGNSA come from the germline V gene. The CDR3 loop spans 15 amino acids. Trimming removed 6 bases from V and 2 bases from J; junction bases left unmatched: 7. CDR3 sequence: CASRSRGQATDTQYF. The CDR3 region has the DNA TGTGCCAGCAGGTCTAGGGGACAGGCCACAGATACGCAGTATTTT.

The chain recombines TRBV20-1 with TRBJ2-4; TRBD2 matches at 9 bases. The J call may be mistaken, given a closer DNA end match to TRBJ2-7. This CDR3 spans 15 amino acids. The germline V gene has CDR1 DFQATT and CDR2 SNEGSKA (reference sequence). The CDR3, as DNA: TGCAGTGCTACTCCAGGGGAGCGGGGGGCCTACGAGCAGTACTTC. Encoded protein: CSATPGERGAYEQYF.

The chain combines TRBV6-2 or TRBV6-3 with TRBJ2-5; D is unresolved. Trimming cost V 5 bases and J 1 base, with 11 bases left between them. Looked up from germline, CDR1 is MNHEY and CDR2 is SVGEGT. This CDR3 is 14 amino acids long. In nucleotides, the CDR3 is TGTGCCAGCAGTGCCTCCGCGGCCCAAGAGACCCAGTACTTC. Translated: CASSASAAQETQYF.

This clonotype was detected a few times. V gene TRBV20-1 combines with J gene TRBJ1-4; D not resolved. The germline V gene encodes CDR1 DFQATT and CDR2 SNEGSKA (reference sequence). V lost 6 bases and J 8 bases, leaving 16 bases between the germline ends. CDR3 length: 13 amino acids. DNA of the CDR3: TGCAGTGCGGCGGAAGGGCCAAGGGAAAAACTGTTTTTT. This encodes CSAAEGPREKLFF.

The chain has TRBV20-1 and TRBJ1-2; TRBD1 might be the D (5 bases). V was shortened by 6 bases and J by 4 bases, with 18 bases between the two germline ends. Germline values: CDR1 DFQATT, CDR2 SNEGSKA (reference sequence). This CDR3 has 14 amino acids. The CDR3 nucleotides read TGCAGTGCCGCCCCGAGAGGCAGGGCCTATGGCTACACCTTC. Its translation: CSAAPRGRAYGYTF.

The chain joins TRBV3-1 to TRBJ2-7, with D possibly matching TRBD1 (6 bases). The CDR3 has 16 amino acids. Germline CDR1 reads LGHDT; CDR2 reads YNNKEL (reference sequence). Trimming cost V 4 bases and J 5 bases, with 21 bases left between them. The CDR3 loop reads CASSLGRHRALHEQYF. In DNA, the CDR3 is TGTGCCAGCAGCCTAGGCCGCCACAGGGCTCTCCACGAGCAGTACTTC.

This clonotype was observed a handful of times. The chain has TRBV4-2 and TRBJ2-7, with 8 bases that match TRBD2. Germline CDR1 LGHNA, CDR2 YNFKEQ. The CDR3 is 15 residues long. The V segment lost 0 bases and the J segment 2 bases; nucleotides outside the gene matches: 3. The CDR3 DNA reads TGTGCCAGCAGCCAAGATTTGCGGGGGGCCTACGAGCAGTACTTC. Encoded protein: CASSQDLRGAYEQYF.

This chain joins TRBV7-2 and TRBJ2-5; a weak D match, TRBD1 (6 bases). With the DNA end fitting TRBJ2-7 better, the J assignment may be wrong. There are 15 residues in the CDR3. Germline-derived CDR1 and CDR2 are SGHTA and FQGNSA. The CDR3 DNA reads TGTGCCAGCAGCTTAGCCAGGGGACCCTCCTACGAGCAGTACTTC. Its translation is CASSLARGPSYEQYF.

The chain employs TRBV28 and TRBJ2-1; perhaps TRBD2 as D (5 bases). The CDR3 totals 14 residues. Germline V gives CDR1 MDHEN, CDR2 SYDVKM. V lost 5 bases and J lost 9, with 17 bases in between. The CDR3 DNA reads as TGTGCCAGCAGTCTAAGTCCCCCTAGCACTGAGCAGTTCTTC. Protein product: CASSLSPPSTEQFF.

There are a few counts of this clonotype. This chain uses TRBV6-2 or TRBV6-3 with TRBJ2-4, with D hard to call. CDR1 MNHEY and CDR2 SVGEGT come from the germline V gene. The CDR3 totals 16 residues. With 0 bases removed from V and 6 bases from J, the gap between germline ends came to 15 bases. This CDR3 reads CASSYSVSQQVNIQYF. The CDR3 DNA follows: TGTGCCAGCAGTTACTCTGTTAGCCAGCAAGTAAACATTCAGTACTTC.

This chain joins TRBV12-3 or TRBV12-4 and TRBJ2-5; TRBD1 is a possible D gene (6 bases). The CDR3 is 14 amino acids. Trimming took 5 bases from V and 1 from J, leaving 11 bases between them. CDR3 protein: CASSRGHFQETQYF. The DNA of the CDR3 is TGTGCCAGCAGTAGGGGACACTTCCAAGAGACCCAGTACTTC.

This chain joins TRBV6-5 and TRBJ2-4; D is unresolved. The CDR3 covers 14 residues. The germline V and J ends were trimmed by 2 bases and 13 bases, with 18 bases remaining between them. Germline CDR1 reads MNHEY; CDR2 reads SVGAGI. CDR3: CASSYTLKPVKQYF. In nucleotides, the CDR3 is TGTGCCAGCAGTTACACCCTGAAACCCGTCAAGCAGTACTTC.

This clonotype was recorded many times. V is TRBV15 and J is TRBJ2-3; 8 bases are a match to TRBD2. V lost 6 bases, J lost 2 bases, and 10 bases stayed unmatched. Germline CDR1 reads LNHNV; CDR2 reads YYDKDF (reference sequence). The CDR3 is 16 amino acids. CDR3 sequence reads: CATSGPAGGTTDTQYF. The CDR3, as DNA: TGTGCCACCAGTGGACCCGCGGGGGGCACCACAGATACGCAGTATTTT.